This T cell receptor (beta chain) was documented in a study of T cell responses to AZD1222 COVID-19 vaccine. Study details: Researchers grouped second doses given at about 4 or about 12 weeks into one pool. Study outcomes and limitations: Reports say nearly half of spike-specific TCRs go after unmutated variant regions. Clonal diversity was possibly underestimated, and white British individuals and females predominated among donors. Without day 14 samples, only post-peak T cell repertoires were studied.

The CDR3 is 14 residues long. V lost 2 bases and J 10 bases, leaving 13 bases between the germline ends. Germline values: CDR1 SGHRS, CDR2 YFSETQ. A note on this clone: The antigen remains undetermined.

Assay: immunoSEQ multiplex PCR; the TCRdb copy retains only in-frame clones and omits some. The sample lists roughly 110,000 clones, approximately 87% occurring once. The receptor was derived from an adult in good health. The sequencing here drew on peripheral blood, taken on day 0 of AZD1222 vaccination. The chain uses TRBV5-1 and TRBJ1-6, with D unclear. CDR3 nucleotide sequence: TGCGCCAGCAGCTTAGAGATCGGTGGATCACCCCTCCACTTT. It encodes CASSLEIGGSPLHF. Looking up the rest from reference TRBV5-1 and TRBJ1-6 gives the full variable domain: KAGVTQTPRYLIKTRGQQVTLSCSPISGHRSVSWYQQTPGQGLQFLFEYFSETQRNKGNFPGRFSGRQFSNSRSEMNVSTLELGDSALYLCASSLEIGGSPLHFGNGTRLTVT.